This T cell receptor (beta chain) was found in a study of monozygotic twins with inflammatory bowel disease. Study-level findings and limits: IBD patients carried less diverse TCRbeta repertoires (inverse Simpson) than healthy co-twins.

CDR1 is DFQATT, CDR2 SNEGSKA, per germline (reference sequence). The CDR3 runs to 13 residues. To note about this clonotype: What it binds is not known.

Each of the TCR libraries took 3500 ng of total RNA. cDNA synthesis was performed in eight separate reactions for each sample. UMIs containing a 6-nucleotide sample barcode were added via template switching. TCRdb reprocessed the 5' RACE reads, keeping one entry per CDR3 protein, no DNA. This specimen shows around 100,000 distinct CDR3 sequences; the ten leading clones hold about 2%. Sequenced sample: blood. This rearrangement joins TRBV20-1 to TRBJ1-1; no DNA is available, so the TRBD1 call from TCRdb remains unchecked. The sequence derives from a human donor with ulcerative colitis or Crohn's disease, or a healthy co-twin of an affected twin (not recorded which). CDR3 protein: CSARTYRDPEAFF.